This T cell receptor (beta chain) came from a study of blood T cell repertoires in COVID-19. Across the study: COVID-19 samples, acute and convalescent, were from the United States, Italy and Spain. T cells, B-cell-depleted T cells, or PBMCs provided the cDNA or gDNA that served as material.

With 4 bases removed from V and 2 bases from J, the gap between germline ends came to 15 bases. The CDR3 runs 14 residues. The germline CDR1 and CDR2 sequences are SQVTM and ANQGSEA. Under the authors' procedure: Reference gene primer amplification in the assay estimated nucleated cell counts. Sequencing used immunoSEQ multiplex PCR; TCRdb keeps in-frame clones, though not all of them. That table supplies the V and J calls and clone size; D and trimming were determined from the DNA. The data contain fewer than 80,000 clones, over 70% of them singletons. The source is a man aged 60-69 years with acute or convalescent COVID-19. The sample comprised peripheral blood. V is TRBV29-1 and J is TRBJ2-7; no firm D call. The DNA of the CDR3 is TGCAGCGTTGTTACAGAAAAACCAGCCTACGAGCAGTACTTC. Translating gives CSVVTEKPAYEQYF.